Listed below are T cell receptor beta chains from one sample, sequenced in a study of Tregs in tolerant kidney transplant recipients. The repertoire was sequenced with immunoSEQ multiplex PCR; TCRdb's copy has only in-frame clones and lacks some. The table lists roughly 54,000 clones, approximately 89% of them singletons, with roughly 15% in the top ten. The sample here was CD8+ T cells from blood (PBMCs), taken 12 months after the transplant. Receptor source: a human patient who received a combined kidney and bone marrow transplant. Certain T cells may be donor cells from the graft. Each CDR3 is given with its conserved first and last residue. Fields, in order: clone size, V gene, J gene, D gene, CDR3 protein, CDR3 DNA. A D gene is named only where the DNA matches it firmly. Some rows have no size entry. The others give once, few or many, or a class for an expanded clone.

clone_size: -
v_call: TRBV19
j_call: TRBJ2-3
d_call: -
cdr3_aa: CASSIRGFLTDTQYF
cdr3_nt: TGTGCCAGTAGTATAAGGGGTTTCCTCACAGATACGCAGTATTTT

clone_size: -
v_call: TRBV7-8
j_call: TRBJ2-7
d_call: -
cdr3_aa: CASSLGQPMWDF
cdr3_nt: TGTGCCAGCAGCTTAGGACAGCCCATGTGGGACTTC

clone_size: -
v_call: TRBV5-4
j_call: TRBJ2-2
d_call: TRBD2
cdr3_aa: CASSLGLAGGTTGELFF
cdr3_nt: TGTGCCAGCAGCCTGGGACTAGCGGGAGGAACCACCGGGGAGCTGTTTTTT

clone_size: -
v_call: TRBV11-3
j_call: TRBJ2-1
d_call: TRBD2
cdr3_aa: CASSSRGLAGAHEQFF
cdr3_nt: TGTGCCAGCAGCTCCAGGGGACTAGCGGGAGCCCATGAGCAGTTCTTC

clone_size: -
v_call: TRBV6-1
j_call: TRBJ2-1
d_call: TRBD2
cdr3_aa: CASSDWAGAYNEQFF
cdr3_nt: TGTGCCAGCAGTGACTGGGCGGGGGCCTACAATGAGCAGTTCTTC

clone_size: few
v_call: TRBV7-9
j_call: TRBJ1-4
d_call: -
cdr3_aa: CASSPIGEGATNEKLFF
cdr3_nt: TGTGCCAGCAGCCCTATCGGCGAGGGAGCAACTAATGAAAAACTGTTTTTT

clone_size: -
v_call: TRBV7-2
j_call: TRBJ2-1
d_call: -
cdr3_aa: CASSLAFDSYNEQFF
cdr3_nt: TGTGCCAGCAGCTTAGCCTTTGACAGCTACAATGAGCAGTTCTTC

clone_size: -
v_call: TRBV6-5
j_call: TRBJ2-3
d_call: TRBD2
cdr3_aa: CASSPGLAPTDTQYF
cdr3_nt: TGTGCCAGCAGCCCGGGACTAGCGCCCACAGATACGCAGTATTTT

clone_size: -
v_call: TRBV18
j_call: TRBJ1-2
d_call: TRBD1
cdr3_aa: CASSPLGQGTGGYTF
cdr3_nt: TGTGCCAGCTCACCACTGGGACAGGGGACGGGGGGCTACACCTTC

clone_size: -
v_call: TRBV4-3
j_call: TRBJ2-5
d_call: -
cdr3_aa: CASSQDPLQGPQETQYF
cdr3_nt: TGCGCCAGCAGCCAAGATCCGCTACAGGGCCCCCAAGAGACCCAGTACTTC

clone_size: -
v_call: TRBV11-3
j_call: TRBJ2-3
d_call: -
cdr3_aa: CASSLAQTQYF
cdr3_nt: TGTGCCAGCAGCTTGGCCCAAACGCAGTATTTT

clone_size: -
v_call: TRBV5-1
j_call: TRBJ2-7
d_call: -
cdr3_aa: CASSPEAVYEQYF
cdr3_nt: TGCGCCAGCAGCCCAGAAGCGGTTTACGAGCAGTACTTC

clone_size: few
v_call: TRBV10-2
j_call: TRBJ1-5
d_call: TRBD1
cdr3_aa: CASSLGGTGVGQPQHF
cdr3_nt: TGCGCCAGCAGCCTCGGTGGGACAGGGGTGGGTCAGCCCCAGCATTTT

clone_size: -
v_call: TRBV7-9
j_call: TRBJ2-1
d_call: TRBD2
cdr3_aa: CASSSGLAGVLYNEQFF
cdr3_nt: TGTGCCAGCAGCTCTGGACTAGCGGGCGTCCTCTACAATGAGCAGTTCTTC

clone_size: -
v_call: TRBV7-8
j_call: TRBJ2-3
d_call: TRBD2
cdr3_aa: CASSLRLAGVTDTQYF
cdr3_nt: TGTGCCAGCAGCTTAAGGTTAGCGGGGGTGACAGATACGCAGTATTTT

clone_size: -
v_call: TRBV7-2
j_call: TRBJ2-1
d_call: -
cdr3_aa: CASSFIPGSYNEQFF
cdr3_nt: TGTGCCAGCAGCTTTATTCCGGGGTCCTACAATGAGCAGTTCTTC

clone_size: -
v_call: TRBV19
j_call: TRBJ1-1
d_call: -
cdr3_aa: CASSYGGNTEAFF
cdr3_nt: TGTGCCAGTAGCTACGGGGGGAATACTGAAGCTTTCTTT

clone_size: once
v_call: TRBV5-4
j_call: TRBJ1-2
d_call: -
cdr3_aa: CASSLYLQDGYTF
cdr3_nt: TGTGCCAGCAGCTTGTATCTCCAGGATGGCTACACCTTC

clone_size: -
v_call: TRBV7-6
j_call: TRBJ2-7
d_call: TRBD1
cdr3_aa: CASSFGTGGSSYEQYF
cdr3_nt: TGTGCCAGCAGCTTTGGGACAGGGGGAAGCTCCTACGAGCAGTACTTC

clone_size: -
v_call: TRBV9
j_call: TRBJ2-7
d_call: TRBD2
cdr3_aa: CASSPSGSAYEQYF
cdr3_nt: TGTGCCAGCAGCCCAAGCGGGAGCGCCTACGAGCAGTACTTC

clone_size: -
v_call: TRBV11-2
j_call: TRBJ1-2
d_call: TRBD1
cdr3_aa: CASGQYLTGGNYGYTF
cdr3_nt: TGTGCCAGCGGACAATATCTGACAGGGGGGAACTATGGCTACACCTTC

clone_size: -
v_call: TRBV6-1
j_call: TRBJ1-4
d_call: TRBD1
cdr3_aa: CASSEMGGTGKEKLFF
cdr3_nt: TGTGCCAGCAGTGAAATGGGCGGGACAGGCAAGGAAAAACTGTTTTTT

clone_size: -
v_call: TRBV27
j_call: TRBJ2-3
d_call: TRBD2
cdr3_aa: CASSSLAGAGDTQYF
cdr3_nt: TGTGCCAGCAGTAGCCTAGCGGGAGCTGGAGATACGCAGTATTTT

clone_size: -
v_call: TRBV14
j_call: TRBJ1-2
d_call: TRBD1
cdr3_aa: CASRRTGIDGYTF
cdr3_nt: TGTGCCAGCAGGAGGACAGGGATAGATGGCTACACCTTC

clone_size: -
v_call: TRBV15
j_call: TRBJ1-6
d_call: -
cdr3_aa: CATSRGGHLYSPLHF
cdr3_nt: TGTGCCACCAGCAGAGGTGGACACCTATATTCCCCCCTCCACTTT

clone_size: -
v_call: TRBV4-3
j_call: TRBJ2-6
d_call: -
cdr3_aa: CASSHGQYPDFSGANVLTF
cdr3_nt: TGCGCCAGCAGCCATGGACAGTACCCCGACTTCTCTGGGGCCAACGTCCTGACTTTC

clone_size: -
v_call: TRBV15
j_call: TRBJ2-2
d_call: -
cdr3_aa: CATSDWGVGNTGELFF
cdr3_nt: TGTGCCACCAGCGACTGGGGGGTCGGTAACACCGGGGAGCTGTTTTTT

clone_size: once
v_call: TRBV7-3
j_call: TRBJ2-1
d_call: TRBD2
cdr3_aa: CASSSLAGGRNEQFF
cdr3_nt: TGTGCCAGCAGCTCACTAGCGGGAGGTCGGAATGAGCAGTTCTTC

clone_size: -
v_call: TRBV29-1
j_call: TRBJ2-7
d_call: -
cdr3_aa: CSVEDLGGMHDEQYF
cdr3_nt: TGCAGCGTTGAAGATCTTGGCGGGATGCACGACGAGCAGTACTTC

clone_size: -
v_call: TRBV11-3
j_call: TRBJ1-1
d_call: -
cdr3_aa: CASSLDYTQGLLTEAFF
cdr3_nt: TGTGCCAGCAGCTTAGATTACACCCAGGGGTTGCTCACTGAAGCTTTCTTT

clone_size: -
v_call: TRBV4-3
j_call: TRBJ2-7
d_call: -
cdr3_aa: CASSQDTGSYEQYF
cdr3_nt: TGCGCCAGCAGCCAAGATACAGGGAGCTACGAGCAGTACTTC

clone_size: -
v_call: TRBV4-3
j_call: TRBJ2-7
d_call: -
cdr3_aa: CASSHGRASYEQYF
cdr3_nt: TGCGCCAGCAGCCACGGCAGGGCCTCCTACGAGCAGTACTTC

clone_size: -
v_call: TRBV27
j_call: TRBJ2-1
d_call: TRBD2
cdr3_aa: CASSPWTGGHEQFF
cdr3_nt: TGTGCCAGCAGTCCCTGGACGGGGGGGCATGAGCAGTTCTTC

clone_size: few
v_call: TRBV12-5
j_call: TRBJ2-2
d_call: TRBD1
cdr3_aa: CASVPMDRGLTGELFF
cdr3_nt: TGTGCTAGTGTCCCAATGGACAGGGGTCTGACCGGGGAGCTGTTTTTT

clone_size: -
v_call: TRBV6-5
j_call: TRBJ1-1
d_call: -
cdr3_aa: CASSYSGANTEAFF
cdr3_nt: TGTGCCAGCAGTTACTCAGGGGCGAACACTGAAGCTTTCTTT

clone_size: -
v_call: TRBV5-6
j_call: TRBJ2-7
d_call: TRBD2
cdr3_aa: CASSAGLAKALQYF
cdr3_nt: TGTGCCAGCAGCGCCGGACTAGCCAAGGCATTGCAGTACTTC

clone_size: -
v_call: TRBV6-5
j_call: TRBJ2-1
d_call: TRBD2
cdr3_aa: CASSLAGGLNEQFF
cdr3_nt: TGTGCCAGCAGTCTAGCGGGAGGGCTCAATGAGCAGTTCTTC

clone_size: -
v_call: TRBV30
j_call: TRBJ2-1
d_call: -
cdr3_aa: CAWSYAGEQFF
cdr3_nt: TGTGCCTGGAGTTACGCGGGGGAGCAGTTCTTC

clone_size: once
v_call: TRBV5-4
j_call: TRBJ2-7
d_call: TRBD2
cdr3_aa: CASSSERGNSYEQYF
cdr3_nt: TGTGCCAGCAGTTCAGAGCGGGGCAACTCCTACGAGCAGTACTTC

clone_size: -
v_call: TRBV27
j_call: TRBJ2-7
d_call: TRBD1
cdr3_aa: CASSSTGTYEQYF
cdr3_nt: TGTGCCAGCAGTTCGACAGGGACCTACGAGCAGTACTTC

clone_size: -
v_call: TRBV9
j_call: TRBJ1-6
d_call: -
cdr3_aa: CASSVVGVGSPLHF
cdr3_nt: TGTGCCAGCAGCGTAGTAGGGGTAGGTTCACCCCTCCACTTT

clone_size: -
v_call: TRBV9
j_call: TRBJ2-3
d_call: -
cdr3_aa: CASSGGGGQRTDTQYF
cdr3_nt: TGTGCCAGCAGCGGAGGGGGGGGGCAACGCACAGATACGCAGTATTTT

clone_size: -
v_call: TRBV5-6
j_call: TRBJ1-2
d_call: TRBD1
cdr3_aa: CASSRGTGGDGYTF
cdr3_nt: TGTGCCAGCAGCCGCGGGACAGGGGGCGACGGCTACACCTTC

clone_size: -
v_call: TRBV11-2
j_call: TRBJ1-1
d_call: TRBD1
cdr3_aa: CASRKGATEAFF
cdr3_nt: TGTGCCAGCAGAAAGGGGGCTACTGAAGCTTTCTTT

clone_size: -
v_call: TRBV5-6
j_call: TRBJ2-7
d_call: -
cdr3_aa: CASSLDAGARRYEQYF
cdr3_nt: TGTGCCAGCAGCTTGGATGCGGGGGCAAGACGCTACGAGCAGTACTTC

clone_size: -
v_call: TRBV7-6
j_call: TRBJ1-2
d_call: -
cdr3_aa: CASSLLGAMANYGYTF
cdr3_nt: TGTGCCAGCAGCTTACTGGGGGCAATGGCTAACTATGGCTACACCTTC

clone_size: once
v_call: TRBV2
j_call: TRBJ2-3
d_call: TRBD1
cdr3_aa: CARRSDRADTDTQYF
cdr3_nt: TGTGCCAGGAGGTCCGACAGGGCGGACACAGATACGCAGTATTTT